One and the same sample provided the 23 T cell receptor beta chains below, sequenced in a study of blood T cell repertoires in COVID-19. The method was immunoSEQ multiplex PCR; TCRdb's version includes in-frame clones alone and lacks a portion of them. In the table there are roughly 250,000 clones, about 90% of which are singletons. Sequencing was done on a sample of peripheral blood. The receptors come from a woman between 50 and 59 years old with acute or convalescent COVID-19.

This sequence joins TRBV9 and TRBJ2-2; 10 nucleotides line up with TRBD2. Germline lookup yields CDR1 SGDLS and CDR2 YYNGEE. The CDR3 runs to 15 residues. V was clipped by 5 bases and J by 1 base; unmatched bases: 2. CDR3 nucleotide sequence: TGTGCCAGCAGTGCTAGCGGGGGGAACACCGGGGAGCTGTTTTTT. Its translation is CASSASGGNTGELFF. The full variable domain, rest sourced from reference TRBV9 and TRBJ2-2, is DSGVTQTPKHLITATGQRVTLRCSPRSGDLSVYWYQQSLDQGLQFLIQYYNGEERAKGNILERFSAQQFPDLHSELNLSSLELGDSALYFCASSASGGNTGELFFGEGSRLTVL.

The chain combines TRBV6-2 or TRBV6-3 with TRBJ2-1; 12 bases are shared with TRBD2. This CDR3 contains 19 residues. Germline assignment: CDR1 MNHEY and CDR2 SVGEGT. V was clipped by 6 bases and J by 0 bases; unmatched bases: 12. The CDR3, as DNA: TGTGCCAGCAGCCCCCGACTAGCGGGGGTGATTAGCTCCTACAATGAGCAGTTCTTC. This sequence encodes CASSPRLAGVISSYNEQFF.

The chain joins TRBV19 to TRBJ2-1, with 11 bases identical to TRBD2. With V trimmed by 2 bases and J by 4 bases, 7 bases remained unmatched. CDR1 and CDR2 (germline): LNHDA, SQIVND (reference sequence). The CDR3 sequence is 17 residues long. CDR3 bases: TGTGCCAGTAGTATATTTAGGACTAGCGGGTTGTACAATGAGCAGTTCTTC. This encodes CASSIFRTSGLYNEQFF.

This clone was seen just once. V usage is TRBV7-6 and J usage is TRBJ2-5; TRBD2 matches at 12 bases. With V trimmed by 6 bases and J by 4 bases, 9 bases remained unmatched. Per germline, CDR1 SGHVS and CDR2 FNYEAQ. The CDR3 has 16 amino acids. The CDR3 DNA reads TGTGCCAGCAGTTCCCAGGGGGGACTAGCGGGAGAGACCCAGTACTTC. Amino acid sequence: CASSSQGGLAGETQYF.

This clone was detected only once. The V and J genes are TRBV7-2 and TRBJ2-2; D is uncertain. CDR3 length: 14 residues. Germline V gene data show CDR1 as SGHTA and CDR2 as FQGNSA. V shed 5 bases and J shed 5 bases, with 12 bases lying between them. The CDR3 region is CASSVGLLTGELFF. The CDR3 nucleotides read TGTGCCAGCAGCGTAGGGTTACTGACCGGGGAGCTGTTTTTT.

The rearrangement uses TRBV30 and TRBJ1-3; 8 nucleotides line up with TRBD1. CDR3 length equals 17 residues. Germline loops: CDR1 GTSNPN, CDR2 SVGIG (reference sequence). V was clipped by 4 bases and J by 0 bases; unmatched bases: 11. The CDR3 sequence: CAWTLDRGKHSGNTIYF. CDR3 DNA sequence: TGTGCCTGGACCTTAGACAGGGGAAAACACTCTGGAAACACCATATATTTT.

The chain employs TRBV5-1 and TRBJ2-1, with D perhaps TRBD2 (5 bases). CDR1 is SGHRS and CDR2 is YFSETQ in the germline V gene. With 0 bases removed from V and 1 base from J, the gap between germline ends came to 8 bases. This CDR3 spans 15 amino acids. CDR3 amino acids: CASSLVGDSYNEQFF. CDR3 coding DNA: TGCGCCAGCAGCTTGGTGGGAGATTCCTACAATGAGCAGTTCTTC.

The V and J genes are TRBV24-1 and TRBJ1-5, with 10 bases aligning to TRBD1. CDR1 and CDR2 (germline): KGHDR, SFDVKD. This CDR3 has 16 amino acids. With V trimmed by 3 bases and J by 2 bases, 3 bases remained unmatched. In DNA, the CDR3 is TGTGCCACCAGTGATGGGACAGGGGTAGGCAATCAGCCCCAGCATTTT. It specifies CATSDGTGVGNQPQHF.

The J gene is TRBJ2-1, the V gene TRBV4-3, with D possibly TRBD1 on 6 matching bases. Trimming left V 4 bases short and J 2 bases short, with 21 bases between. The CDR3 spans 18 residues. Per the germline V gene, CDR1 is LGHNA and CDR2 is YSLEER. The CDR3 DNA follows: TGCGCCAGCAGCCGCCTTACAGGGAGCCCCTCCACCTACAATGAGCAGTTCTTC. It encodes CASSRLTGSPSTYNEQFF.

This clone appeared once. The chain uses TRBV7-9 and TRBJ2-3, with D maybe TRBD1 (5 bases). The V and J ends lost 3 bases and 1 base respectively, with 8 bases between them. This CDR3 is 14 amino acids long. Germline V gene data show CDR1 as SEHNR and CDR2 as FQNEAQ (reference sequence). This chain's CDR3 is CASSFSRGTDTQYF. The CDR3 bases are TGTGCCAGCAGCTTTTCCAGGGGCACAGATACGCAGTATTTT.

This clone was detected only a few times. The chain recombines TRBV6-4 with TRBJ2-7; a possible D gene is TRBD1 (5 bases). CDR3 length: 11 amino acids. Germline V CDR1 and CDR2: MRHNA, SNTAGT. The germline V and J ends were trimmed by 3 bases and 5 bases, with 5 bases remaining between them. The CDR3 DNA is TGTGCCAGCAGTGAACAGGACGAGCAGTACTTC. It specifies CASSEQDEQYF.

This rearrangement joins TRBV5-1 to TRBJ2-1, with TRBD1 matching 12 bases. Germline V lookup: CDR1 SGHRS, CDR2 YFSETQ. Unmatched junction bases numbered 14, after V lost 4 bases and J lost 6 bases. This CDR3 contains 18 residues. CDR3 sequence (DNA): TGCGCCAGCAGCCCGGGGGAAACCGGGACAGGGGGCCGCAATGAGCAGTTCTTC. It is translated as CASSPGETGTGGRNEQFF. Drawing the rest from reference TRBV5-1 and TRBJ2-1, the complete variable domain is KAGVTQTPRYLIKTRGQQVTLSCSPISGHRSVSWYQQTPGQGLQFLFEYFSETQRNKGNFPGRFSGRQFSNSRSEMNVSTLELGDSALYLCASSPGETGTGGRNEQFFGPGTRLTVL.

Here the CDR3 DNA reads TGCGCCAGCAGCTTGGCACTTCGACAGAATTCACCCCTCCACTTT. Its protein product is CASSLALRQNSPLHF. The gene calls are TRBV5-1 and TRBJ1-6; maybe TRBD1 (5 bases). The CDR3 spans 15 residues. Germline V gene lookup returns CDR1 SGHRS and CDR2 YFSETQ. Trimming removed 0 bases at V and 7 bases at J, with 11 bases between.

The CDR3 nucleotides read TGTGCCAGCAGTCTGACCGGGACAGGAGTTACGGGCCATGAAAAACTGTTTTTT. Amino acid sequence: CASSLTGTGVTGHEKLFF. This sequence joins TRBV27 and TRBJ1-4; 8 bases are a match to TRBD1. Trimming cost V 5 bases and J 6 bases; bases outside gene matches: 17. Germline V lookup: CDR1 MNHEY, CDR2 SMNVEV (reference sequence). CDR3 length: 18 residues.

The gene calls are TRBV27 and TRBJ2-7; D is possibly TRBD2 (5 bases). The CDR3 runs 12 residues. The germline CDR1 and CDR2 sequences are MNHEY and SMNVEV (reference sequence). V shed 8 bases and J shed 3 bases, with 11 bases lying between them. CDR3 sequence: CASRRGDYEQYF. Written as DNA, the CDR3 is TGTGCCAGCCGCCGGGGTGACTACGAGCAGTACTTC.

This chain uses TRBV6-6 with TRBJ2-7, with D possibly matching TRBD1 (6 bases). Trimming took 6 bases from V and 5 from J, leaving 11 bases between them. The CDR3 has 12 residues. CDR1 MNHNY and CDR2 SVGAGI come from the germline V gene (reference sequence). The CDR3 region has the DNA TGTGCCAGCAGAGTTCAGGGGAACGAGCAGTACTTC. Amino acid sequence: CASRVQGNEQYF.

The rearrangement links TRBV28 to TRBJ1-2, with D possibly TRBD1 on 5 matching bases. V was trimmed by 5 bases and J by 1 base, leaving 17 bases between them. Germline CDR1 MDHEN, CDR2 SYDVKM. CDR3 size: 16 residues. The CDR3 sequence: CASSPLGEGLNYGYTF. In DNA form, the CDR3 reads TGTGCCAGCAGTCCCCTCGGGGAGGGGCTTAACTATGGCTACACCTTC.

This chain uses TRBV5-4 with TRBJ1-2; D possibly corresponds to TRBD1 (6 bases). V lost 3 bases, J lost 2 bases, and 8 bases lay in between. The V gene's germline CDR1 is SGHNT and CDR2 YYREEE (reference sequence). This CDR3 region has 13 residues. The CDR3: CASSWGQNYGYTF. The CDR3 nucleotides read TGTGCCAGCAGCTGGGGGCAGAACTATGGCTACACCTTC.

V is TRBV7-3 and J is TRBJ1-1; no firm D call. Trimming cost V 2 bases and J 0 bases, with 7 bases left between them. The CDR3 runs 14 residues. Germline CDR1 reads SGHTA; CDR2 reads FQGTGA. CDR3 nucleotides: TGTGCCAGCAGCTTAGAGGGTTTGAACACTGAAGCTTTCTTT. It encodes CASSLEGLNTEAFF.

This chain links TRBV28 with TRBJ2-7; D may be TRBD2 (5 bases). The length of the CDR3 is 16 residues. Germline CDR1 and CDR2: MDHEN and SYDVKM. The V end was cut by 1 base, the J end by 0 bases, with 13 bases between. This CDR3 reads CASSLFFLSGSYEQYF. For the CDR3, the DNA is TGTGCCAGCAGTTTATTTTTCCTGAGCGGCTCCTACGAGCAGTACTTC.

V gene TRBV6-6 combines with J gene TRBJ2-3; perhaps TRBD2 as D (5 bases). Per the germline V gene, CDR1 is MNHNY and CDR2 is SVGAGI (reference sequence). Trimming removed 2 bases from V and 2 bases from J, with 11 bases in between. There are 15 residues in the CDR3. Here the CDR3 reads CASSYIVGDTDTQYF. The CDR3 DNA follows: TGTGCCAGCAGTTACATCGTCGGGGACACAGATACGCAGTATTTT.

The V and J genes are TRBV4-1 and TRBJ1-6; D is uncertain. Germline CDR1 is MGHRA and CDR2 is YSYEKL. V was shortened by 4 bases and J by 8 bases, with 15 bases between the two germline ends. There are 15 residues in the CDR3. CDR3 in DNA: TGCGCCAGCAGCCGCACGGTGGCGGGGTATTCACCCCTCCACTTT. Its translation is CASSRTVAGYSPLHF.

This clone occurred once. This chain's CDR3 is CASSQTRILSGYTF. CDR3 nucleotides: TGTGCCAGCAGCCAAACCAGGATATTAAGCGGCTACACCTTC. The chain has TRBV2 and TRBJ1-2; D gene ambiguous. Germline assignment: CDR1 SNHLY and CDR2 FYNNEI. This CDR3 has 14 residues. The V gene lost 6 bases and the J gene lost 8 bases, with 19 bases spanning the gap.